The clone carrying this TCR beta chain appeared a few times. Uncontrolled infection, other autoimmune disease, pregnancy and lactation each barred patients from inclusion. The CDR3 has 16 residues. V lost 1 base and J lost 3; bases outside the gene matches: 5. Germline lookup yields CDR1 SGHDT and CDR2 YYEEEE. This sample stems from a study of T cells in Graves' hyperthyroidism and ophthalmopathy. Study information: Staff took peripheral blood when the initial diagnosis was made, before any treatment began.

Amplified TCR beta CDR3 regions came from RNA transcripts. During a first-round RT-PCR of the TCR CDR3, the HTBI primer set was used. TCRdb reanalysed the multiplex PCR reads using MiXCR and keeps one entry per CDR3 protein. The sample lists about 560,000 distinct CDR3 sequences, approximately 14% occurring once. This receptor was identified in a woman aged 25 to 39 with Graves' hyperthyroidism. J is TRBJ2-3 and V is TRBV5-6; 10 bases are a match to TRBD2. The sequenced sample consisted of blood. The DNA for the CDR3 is TGTGCCAGCAGCTTGCTACTAGCGGGATTAACAGATACGCAGTATTTT. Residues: CASSLLLAGLTDTQYF.